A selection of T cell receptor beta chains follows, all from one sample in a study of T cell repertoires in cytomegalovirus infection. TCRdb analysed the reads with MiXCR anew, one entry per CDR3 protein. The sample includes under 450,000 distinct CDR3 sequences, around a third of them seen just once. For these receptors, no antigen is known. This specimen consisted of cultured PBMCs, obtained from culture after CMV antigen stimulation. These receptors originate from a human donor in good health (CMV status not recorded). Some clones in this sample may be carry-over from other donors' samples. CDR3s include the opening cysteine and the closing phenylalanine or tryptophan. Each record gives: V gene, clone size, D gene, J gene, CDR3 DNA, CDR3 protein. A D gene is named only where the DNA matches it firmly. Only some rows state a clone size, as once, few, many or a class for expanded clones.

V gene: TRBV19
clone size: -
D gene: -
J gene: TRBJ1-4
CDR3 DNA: TGTGCCAGTAGAAGAACAGGAGTCGGGGATGAAAAACTGTTTTTT
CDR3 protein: CASRRTGVGDEKLFF

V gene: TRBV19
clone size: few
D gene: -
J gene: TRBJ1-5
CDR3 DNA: TGTGCCAGTACCACGGGGGCGGCCGGGAAACAAGCCCAGCATTTT
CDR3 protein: CASTTGAAGKQAQHF

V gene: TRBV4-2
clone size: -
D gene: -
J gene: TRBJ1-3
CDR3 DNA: TGTGCCAGCAGCCAAGAGGGCAGGGATGCGGGAAACACCATATATTTT
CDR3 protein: CASSQEGRDAGNTIYF

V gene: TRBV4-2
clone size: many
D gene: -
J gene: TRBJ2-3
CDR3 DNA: TGTGCCAGCAGCCCGACGGATGCAGATACGCAGTATTTT
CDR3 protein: CASSPTDADTQYF

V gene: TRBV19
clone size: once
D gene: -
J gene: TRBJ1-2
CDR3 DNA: TGTGCCAGTAATTCAGGCAACGGCTACACCTTC
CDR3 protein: CASNSGNGYTF

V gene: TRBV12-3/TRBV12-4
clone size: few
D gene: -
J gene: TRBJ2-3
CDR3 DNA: TGTGCCAGCAGCTGGAGGTTGGGCACAGATACGCAGTATTTT
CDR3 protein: CASSWRLGTDTQYF

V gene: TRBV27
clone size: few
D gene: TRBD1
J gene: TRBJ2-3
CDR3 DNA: TGTGCCAGCAGTACGCACAGGGGGCGCCGCGATACGCAGTATTTT
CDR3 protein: CASSTHRGRRDTQYF

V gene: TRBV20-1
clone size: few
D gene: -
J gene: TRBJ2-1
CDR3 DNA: TGCAGTGCTAGAGATCCGAGCAGGGCCCTCAATGAGCAGTTCTTC
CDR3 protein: CSARDPSRALNEQFF

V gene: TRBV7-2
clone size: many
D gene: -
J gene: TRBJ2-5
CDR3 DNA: TGTGCCAGCAGCCAGGACGCCCCGGGGACCCAGTACTTC
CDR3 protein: CASSQDAPGTQYF

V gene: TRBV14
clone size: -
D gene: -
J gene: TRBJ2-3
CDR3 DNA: TGTGCCAGCAGCCAGGAGAAGGTGACGCAGTATTTT
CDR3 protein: CASSQEKVTQYF

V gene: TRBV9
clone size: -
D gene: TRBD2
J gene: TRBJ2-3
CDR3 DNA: TGTGCCAGCAGCCCCGGGACTAGCGGGAGCTTCACAGATACGCAGTATTTT
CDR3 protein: CASSPGTSGSFTDTQYF

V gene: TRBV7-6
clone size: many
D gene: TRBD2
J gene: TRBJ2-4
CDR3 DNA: TGTGCCAGCAGCTCCCCGCGGGGGGCGGGGGGGAACATTCAGTACTTC
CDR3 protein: CASSSPRGAGGNIQYF

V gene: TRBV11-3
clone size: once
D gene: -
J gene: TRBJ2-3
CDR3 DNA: TGTGCCAGCAGCTTACACCCAGCCGCAGATACGCAGTATTTT
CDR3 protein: CASSLHPAADTQYF

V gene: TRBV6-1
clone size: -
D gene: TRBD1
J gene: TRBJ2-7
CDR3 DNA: TGTGCCAGCAGTAAAAAAATCGGACAGGGATACGAGCAGTACTTC
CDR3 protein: CASSKKIGQGYEQYF

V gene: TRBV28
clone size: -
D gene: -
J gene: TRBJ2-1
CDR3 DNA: TGTGCCAGCAGTTCCCTGAGATCCCGACCCCGCAATGAGCAGTTCTTC
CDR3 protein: CASSSLRSRPRNEQFF

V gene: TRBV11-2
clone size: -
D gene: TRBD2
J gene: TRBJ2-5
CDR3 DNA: TGTGCCAGCACCCAAGAGGCTAGCGGGCTTCAAGAGACCCAGTACTTC
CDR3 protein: CASTQEASGLQETQYF

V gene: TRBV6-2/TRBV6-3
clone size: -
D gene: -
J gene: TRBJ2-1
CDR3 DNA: TGTGCCAGCAGTTACCTTGGGACCAACAATGAGCAGTTCTTC
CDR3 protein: CASSYLGTNNEQFF

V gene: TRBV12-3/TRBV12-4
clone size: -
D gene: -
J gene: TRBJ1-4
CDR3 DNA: TGTGCCAGCACCGATGGGACTCCGAATGAAAAACTGTTTTTT
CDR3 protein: CASTDGTPNEKLFF

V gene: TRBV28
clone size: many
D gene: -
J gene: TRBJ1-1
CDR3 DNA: TGTGCCAGCAGTTTATACAGGAACACTGAAGCTTTCTTT
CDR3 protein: CASSLYRNTEAFF

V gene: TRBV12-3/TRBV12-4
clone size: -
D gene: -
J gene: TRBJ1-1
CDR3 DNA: TGTGCCAGCAGCAATCTGGGTTTTCCGAACACTGAAGCTTTCTTT
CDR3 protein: CASSNLGFPNTEAFF

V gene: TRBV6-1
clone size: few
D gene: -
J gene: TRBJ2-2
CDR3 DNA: TGTGCCAGCAGGATGGGGAACAAGAGGGGGGAGCTGTTTTTT
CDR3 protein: CASRMGNKRGELFF

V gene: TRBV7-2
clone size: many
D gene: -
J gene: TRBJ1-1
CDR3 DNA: TGTGCCAGCAGCTTAAAGAGGTCGCGGGAAGCTTTCTTT
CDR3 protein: CASSLKRSREAFF

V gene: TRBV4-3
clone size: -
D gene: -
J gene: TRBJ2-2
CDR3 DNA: TGCGCCAGCAGCCAGTTCCGGGCGGCCGGGGAGCTGTTTTTT
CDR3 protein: CASSQFRAAGELFF

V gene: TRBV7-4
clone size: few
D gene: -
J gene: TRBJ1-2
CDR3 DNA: TGTGCCAGCAGCTCGAGGGAAGCTAACTATGGCTACACCTTC
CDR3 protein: CASSSREANYGYTF

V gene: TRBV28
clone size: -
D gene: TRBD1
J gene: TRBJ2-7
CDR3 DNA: TGTGCCAGCAGGCGGACAGGGGAAGGCGAGCAGTACTTC
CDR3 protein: CASRRTGEGEQYF

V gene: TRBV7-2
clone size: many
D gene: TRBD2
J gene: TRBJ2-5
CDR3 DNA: TGTGCCAGCAGCTTTAGCGGGAGTTTGGAGACCCAGTACTTC
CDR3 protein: CASSFSGSLETQYF

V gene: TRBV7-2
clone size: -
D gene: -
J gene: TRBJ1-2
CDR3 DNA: TGTGCCAGCATATCAGGCGGACGCGATGGCTACACCTTC
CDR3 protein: CASISGGRDGYTF

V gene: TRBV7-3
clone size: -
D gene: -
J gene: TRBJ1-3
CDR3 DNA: TGTGCCAGCAGCCCTGGGACTGGAGGAAACACCATATATTTT
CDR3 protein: CASSPGTGGNTIYF

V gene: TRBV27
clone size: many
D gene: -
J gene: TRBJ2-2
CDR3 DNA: TGTGCCAGCAGTTTATCGGGAAGGGTGAACACCGGGGAGCTGTTTTTT
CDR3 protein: CASSLSGRVNTGELFF

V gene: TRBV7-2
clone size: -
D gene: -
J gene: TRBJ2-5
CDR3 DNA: TGTGCCAGCAGCTTAGTAACTACTCAAGAGACCCAGTACTTC
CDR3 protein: CASSLVTTQETQYF

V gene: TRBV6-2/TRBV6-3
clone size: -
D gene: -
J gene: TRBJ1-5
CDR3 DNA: TGTGCCAGCAGTTACTCGAACCCCCCCCAGCATTTT
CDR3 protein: CASSYSNPPQHF

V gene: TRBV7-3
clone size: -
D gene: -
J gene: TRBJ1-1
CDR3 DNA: TGTGCCAGCGCGGTCCAGATGAACACTGAAGCTTTCTTT
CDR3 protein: CASAVQMNTEAFF

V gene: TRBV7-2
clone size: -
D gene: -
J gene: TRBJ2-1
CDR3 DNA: TGTGCCAGCAGAAACAGAATGGTCAATGAGCAGTTCTTC
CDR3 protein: CASRNRMVNEQFF

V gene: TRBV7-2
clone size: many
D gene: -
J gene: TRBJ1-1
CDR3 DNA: TGTGCCAGCAGCTCACTCGGTGGGGGAGGGGGCACTGAAGCTTTCTTT
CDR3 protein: CASSSLGGGGGTEAFF

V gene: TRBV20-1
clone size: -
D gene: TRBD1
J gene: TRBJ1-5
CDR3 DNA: TGCAGTGCTACTAGACAGGGCCGAACTCAGCCCCAGCATTTT
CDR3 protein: CSATRQGRTQPQHF

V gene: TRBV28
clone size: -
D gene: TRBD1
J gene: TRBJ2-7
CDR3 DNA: TGTGCCAGCAGTCTACAGGGGTGGCAGTACTTC
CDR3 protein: CASSLQGWQYF

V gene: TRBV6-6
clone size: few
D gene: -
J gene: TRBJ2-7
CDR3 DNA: TGTGCCAGCACCCAAGCACCGGGATCCGAGCAGTACTTC
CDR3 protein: CASTQAPGSEQYF

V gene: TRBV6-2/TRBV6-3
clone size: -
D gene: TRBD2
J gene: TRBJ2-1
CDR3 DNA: TGTGCCAGCAGTAACGGGGCCAGCGGGACCAATGAGCAGTTCTTC
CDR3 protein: CASSNGASGTNEQFF

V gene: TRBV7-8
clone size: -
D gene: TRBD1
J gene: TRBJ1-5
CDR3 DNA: TGTGCCAGCAGCTTAACGCGCCACAGGGGGCTGCGTCAGCCCCAGCATTTT
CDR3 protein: CASSLTRHRGLRQPQHF

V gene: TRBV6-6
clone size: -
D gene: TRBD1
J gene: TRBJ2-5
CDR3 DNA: TGTGCCAGCAGTTACCAGGGGGCGCATGGGACCCAGTACTTC
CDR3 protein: CASSYQGAHGTQYF

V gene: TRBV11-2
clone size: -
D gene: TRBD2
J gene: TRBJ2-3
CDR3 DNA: TGTGCCAGCAGCTTATTAGCGGGAAAGCAGTATTTT
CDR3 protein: CASSLLAGKQYF

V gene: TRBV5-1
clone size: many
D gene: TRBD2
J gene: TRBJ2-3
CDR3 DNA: TGCGCCAGCAGCTTGGGACTAGCGGGTACCACAGATACGCAGTATTTT
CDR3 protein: CASSLGLAGTTDTQYF

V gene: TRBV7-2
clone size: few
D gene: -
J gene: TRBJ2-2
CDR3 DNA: TGTGCCAGCAGCTACAAGGGGGCGAACACCGGGGAGCTGTTTTTT
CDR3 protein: CASSYKGANTGELFF

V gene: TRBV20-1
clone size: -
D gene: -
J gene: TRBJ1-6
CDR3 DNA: TGCAGTGCTAGAGGAATGAGCTATAATTCACCCCTCCACTTT
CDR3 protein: CSARGMSYNSPLHF

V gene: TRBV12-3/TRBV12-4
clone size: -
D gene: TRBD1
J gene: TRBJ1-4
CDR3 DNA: TGTGCCAGCAGTCCCGACAGGGTGGCAACTAATGAAAAACTGTTTTTT
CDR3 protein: CASSPDRVATNEKLFF

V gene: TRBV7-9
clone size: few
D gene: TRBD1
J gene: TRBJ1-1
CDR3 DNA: TGTGCCAGCAGCTTAGCGACCGGGACAGGGAGAGAAGCTTTCTTT
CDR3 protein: CASSLATGTGREAFF

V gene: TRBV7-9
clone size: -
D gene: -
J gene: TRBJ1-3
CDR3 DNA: TGTGCCAGCAGCCCACAGGCTGGAAACACCATATATTTT
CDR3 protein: CASSPQAGNTIYF

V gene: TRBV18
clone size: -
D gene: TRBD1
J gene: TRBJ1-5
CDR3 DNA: TGTGCCAGCTCAGCGAGGACAGGGCGGGAAGGCCAGCCCCAGCATTTT
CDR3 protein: CASSARTGREGQPQHF

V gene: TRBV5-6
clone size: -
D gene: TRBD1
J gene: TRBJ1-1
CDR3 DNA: TGTGCCAGCAGCTGGACAGGGATGAACACTGAAGCTTTCTTT
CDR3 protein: CASSWTGMNTEAFF

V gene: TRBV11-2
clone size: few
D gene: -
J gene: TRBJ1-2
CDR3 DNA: TGTGCCAGCAGCCACCCTGTGGAGAGCTATGGCTACACCTTC
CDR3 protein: CASSHPVESYGYTF

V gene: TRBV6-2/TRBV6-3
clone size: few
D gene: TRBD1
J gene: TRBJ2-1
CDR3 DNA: TGTGCCAGCAGAACGACAGGGATCCATGAGCAGTTCTTC
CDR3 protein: CASRTTGIHEQFF

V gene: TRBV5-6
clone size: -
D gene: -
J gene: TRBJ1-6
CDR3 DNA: TGTGCCAGCAGCTTAACACAGGGCCGTAATTCACCCCTCCACTTT
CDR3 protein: CASSLTQGRNSPLHF

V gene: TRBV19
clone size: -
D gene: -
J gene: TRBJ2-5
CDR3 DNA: TGTGCCAGTACCTCTCTGTTGGAGGGTGAACAAGAGACCCAGTACTTC
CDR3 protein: CASTSLLEGEQETQYF

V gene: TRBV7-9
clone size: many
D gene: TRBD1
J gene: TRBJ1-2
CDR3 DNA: TGTGCCAGCAGCCGTCAGGGGGTAGGGAACTGGAATGGCTACACCTTC
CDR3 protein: CASSRQGVGNWNGYTF

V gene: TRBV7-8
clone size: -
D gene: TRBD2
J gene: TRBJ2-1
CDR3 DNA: TGTGCCAGCAGCATAAGGGCACGAGCGGGAGGGCAAGATGAGCAGTTCTTC
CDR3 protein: CASSIRARAGGQDEQFF

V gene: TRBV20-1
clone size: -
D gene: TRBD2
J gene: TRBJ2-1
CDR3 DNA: TGCAGTGCTAGACTACTCGGACTAGCGGGGGGAGGTTTGACCTACAATGAGCAGTTCTTC
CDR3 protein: CSARLLGLAGGGLTYNEQFF

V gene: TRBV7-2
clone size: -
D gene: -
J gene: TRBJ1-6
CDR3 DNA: TGTGCCAGCAGCCTCCGGACAAGCCCTAATTCACCCCTCCACTTT
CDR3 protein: CASSLRTSPNSPLHF

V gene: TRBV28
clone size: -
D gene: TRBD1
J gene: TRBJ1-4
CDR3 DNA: TGTGCCACCCAGGGACAGAGGGTAGAAAAACTGTTTTTT
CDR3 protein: CATQGQRVEKLFF